Listed below are T cell receptor beta chains from one sample, sequenced in a study of T cells in Graves' hyperthyroidism and ophthalmopathy. TCRdb reprocessed the multiplex PCR reads via MiXCR and lists one record per CDR3 protein. The table records 550,000 to 600,000 distinct CDR3 sequences, approximately 15% of them present only once. Specimen: blood. All receptors come from a young woman with Graves' ophthalmopathy. CDR3s include the opening cysteine and the closing phenylalanine or tryptophan. The D gene is left open where the match is weak. Only some rows state a clone size, as once, few, many or a class for expanded clones.

v_call,d_call,clone_size,j_call,cdr3_aa,cdr3_nt
TRBV5-1,-,many,TRBJ2-1,CASSGPGGSSYNEQFF,TGCGCCAGCAGCGGTCCCGGGGGCAGCTCCTACAATGAGCAGTTCTTC
TRBV11-3,-,-,TRBJ2-1,CASSPGDSRGGTPYNEQFF,TGTGCCAGCAGCCCCGGGGACAGCCGCGGAGGGACCCCTTACAATGAGCAGTTCTTC
TRBV20-1,-,many,TRBJ2-5,CSALRPAGEETQYF,TGCAGTGCTCTTCGACCTGCCGGGGAGGAGACCCAGTACTTC
TRBV4-2,TRBD2,few,TRBJ2-3,CASSPSLAGSTDTQYF,TGTGCCAGCAGCCCAAGTCTAGCGGGGAGCACAGATACGCAGTATTTT
TRBV7-9,-,-,TRBJ1-4,CASSSRGGNTEKLFF,TGTGCCAGCAGCTCTCGGGGGGGGAATACGGAAAAACTGTTTTTT
TRBV24-1,-,many,TRBJ1-1,CATSNRGMNTEAFF,TGTGCCACCAGTAACCGGGGGATGAACACTGAAGCTTTCTTT
TRBV20-1,-,-,TRBJ2-2,CSASSNTGELFF,TGCAGTGCTAGCTCAAACACCGGGGAGCTGTTTTTT
TRBV9,-,few,TRBJ2-2,CASSVDQGNTGELFF,TGTGCCAGCAGCGTAGATCAGGGTAACACCGGGGAGCTGTTTTTT
TRBV29-1,-,-,TRBJ2-4,CSVDPDGKNIQYF,TGCAGCGTTGACCCGGACGGCAAAAACATTCAGTACTTC
TRBV13,TRBD1,-,TRBJ1-6,CASSLGQGASPLHF,TGTGCCAGCAGCTTAGGGCAGGGGGCCTCACCCCTCCACTTT
TRBV6-2/TRBV6-3,-,-,TRBJ1-4,CASSPRRALDEKLFF,TGTGCCAGCAGCCCCCGCCGGGCACTAGATGAAAAACTGTTTTTT
TRBV7-3,-,many,TRBJ2-1,CASSLKGLLYNEQFF,TGTGCCAGCAGCTTAAAGGGGCTACTCTACAATGAGCAGTTCTTC
TRBV24-1,-,few,TRBJ2-1,CATSDGEFRQTYNEQFF,TGTGCCACCAGTGATGGCGAATTTCGTCAGACCTACAATGAGCAGTTCTTC
TRBV2,-,many,TRBJ2-5,CASSQSDQETQYF,TGTGCCAGCAGTCAAAGCGACCAAGAGACCCAGTACTTC
TRBV20-1,-,-,TRBJ2-2,CSALTSWAGELFF,TGCAGTGCCCTTACGTCTTGGGCCGGGGAGCTGTTTTTT
TRBV7-9,-,many,TRBJ2-7,CASSLYAGQSTYEQYF,TGTGCCAGCAGCCTCTACGCGGGACAGTCAACCTACGAGCAGTACTTC
TRBV28,TRBD1,many,TRBJ1-1,CASSPRDRGNTEAFF,TGTGCCAGCAGTCCGCGGGACAGGGGGAACACTGAAGCTTTCTTT
TRBV4-1,TRBD1,many,TRBJ1-6,CASSPQQGAKDSSYNSPLHF,TGCGCCAGCAGCCCCCAACAGGGGGCGAAGGATAGCTCCTATAATTCACCCCTCCACTTT
TRBV7-9,TRBD1,-,TRBJ2-4,CASRTGEGKNIQYF,TGTGCCAGCAGGACAGGGGAAGGCAAAAACATTCAGTACTTC